The present T cell receptor beta chain was sequenced within a study of a mutant IDH1 vaccine in newly diagnosed glioma. The time point is: week 47, end of study. With topical imiquimod, each dose of the vaccine consisted of 300 ug of mutant IDH1 20-mer peptide. Notes on this clone: What it binds is not known.

TCRdb keeps only in-frame clones here, not all; method: immunoSEQ multiplex PCR. The table has around 50,000 clones, about two thirds seen once. The source material was peripheral blood mononuclear cells (PBMCs), sampled from a glioma patient whose treatment included an IDH1 peptide vaccine. The receptor comes from a middle-aged man with glioma. Some clones in this sample may be carry-over from other donors' samples.

The CDR3 DNA reads as TGTGCCAGCAGCTTAGTTTCCGGGGTCGAGCAGTACTTC. Residues: CASSLVSGVEQYF. The J gene is TRBJ2-7, the V gene TRBV7-2; possibly TRBD2 for D (5 bases). Germline V gene sequence: CDR1 SGHTA, CDR2 FQGNSA. V was cut by 1 base and J by 6 bases, with 10 bases left in between. The CDR3 consists of 13 residues.